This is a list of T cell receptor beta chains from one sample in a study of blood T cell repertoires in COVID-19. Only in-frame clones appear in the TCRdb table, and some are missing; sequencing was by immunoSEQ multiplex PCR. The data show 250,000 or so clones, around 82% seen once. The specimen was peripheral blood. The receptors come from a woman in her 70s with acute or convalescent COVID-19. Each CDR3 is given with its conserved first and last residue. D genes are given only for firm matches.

CDR3: CASSWDTYEQYF
V: TRBV19
length: 12
D: NA
J: TRBJ2-7

CDR3: CASSLNGRDEKLFF
V: TRBV5-4
length: 14
D: NA
J: TRBJ1-4

CDR3: CASSHSRGLGNTIYF
V: TRBV3-1/TRBV3-2
length: 15
D: TRBD1
J: TRBJ1-3

CDR3: CASRAPTRLDEKLFF
V: TRBV25-1
length: 15
D: NA
J: TRBJ1-4

CDR3: CASSLVAGNYGYTF
V: TRBV5-1
length: 14
D: NA
J: TRBJ1-2

CDR3: CASTVGGLNNEQFF
V: TRBV6-5
length: 14
D: NA
J: TRBJ2-1

CDR3: CASSIRLAGDYTYEQYF
V: TRBV7-2
length: 17
D: TRBD2
J: TRBJ2-7

CDR3: CASSINGWDQPQHF
V: TRBV19
length: 14
D: NA
J: TRBJ1-5

CDR3: CSIFGTGAPGGYTF
V: TRBV29-1
length: 14
D: TRBD1
J: TRBJ1-2

CDR3: CASSQDSSGRTNNEQFF
V: TRBV4-3
length: 17
D: TRBD2
J: TRBJ2-1

CDR3: CASSLTGYTF
V: TRBV2
length: 10
D: NA
J: TRBJ1-2

CDR3: CASSYSIAGNTEAFF
V: TRBV6-5
length: 15
D: NA
J: TRBJ1-1

CDR3: CASSYTGERSPLHF
V: TRBV6-2/TRBV6-3
length: 14
D: TRBD1
J: TRBJ1-6

CDR3: CASSPGQDLEAFF
V: TRBV18
length: 13
D: TRBD1
J: TRBJ1-1

CDR3: CASSLRVVLAGGDTQYF
V: TRBV7-9
length: 17
D: TRBD2
J: TRBJ2-3

CDR3: CASSSAQQGYTEAFF
V: TRBV5-4
length: 15
D: NA
J: TRBJ1-1

CDR3: CASSLRGRLGYTF
V: TRBV7-9
length: 13
D: TRBD1
J: TRBJ1-2

CDR3: CASSPGQRREAFF
V: TRBV18
length: 13
D: NA
J: TRBJ1-1

CDR3: CASSPDIIWEKLFF
V: TRBV11-2
length: 14
D: NA
J: TRBJ1-4

CDR3: CASKAGSDYGYTF
V: TRBV6-5
length: 13
D: NA
J: TRBJ1-2

CDR3: CASSGSGTGVREKLFF
V: TRBV7-9
length: 16
D: TRBD1
J: TRBJ1-4

CDR3: CAWLRTGATLQTQYF
V: TRBV30
length: 15
D: TRBD1
J: TRBJ2-5

CDR3: CASRRLGEQYF
V: TRBV6-5
length: 11
D: NA
J: TRBJ2-7

CDR3: CASSLGGIQETQYF
V: TRBV6-5
length: 14
D: NA
J: TRBJ2-5

CDR3: CASSLDGGTTYNEQFF
V: TRBV7-2
length: 16
D: NA
J: TRBJ2-1

CDR3: CASSVERPSTDTQYF
V: TRBV2
length: 15
D: NA
J: TRBJ2-3

CDR3: CASSPPSGGPRDTQYF
V: TRBV18
length: 16
D: TRBD2
J: TRBJ2-3

CDR3: CASSQDLDTLGGPQHF
V: TRBV4-2
length: 16
D: NA
J: TRBJ1-5

CDR3: CASSSLWGQKYF
V: TRBV6-2/TRBV6-3
length: 12
D: NA
J: TRBJ2-7

CDR3: CASSDGTGMNTEAFF
V: TRBV6-6
length: 15
D: NA
J: TRBJ1-1

CDR3: CASTPEFGYGYTF
V: TRBV6-2/TRBV6-3
length: 13
D: NA
J: TRBJ1-2

CDR3: CASSLLSAGSTGELFF
V: TRBV27
length: 16
D: NA
J: TRBJ2-2

CDR3: CASNRQGNSPLHF
V: TRBV9
length: 13
D: NA
J: TRBJ1-6

CDR3: CATSGSTGTGNNQPQHF
V: TRBV24-1
length: 17
D: TRBD1
J: TRBJ1-5

CDR3: CAWTLPQGFGEQFF
V: TRBV30
length: 14
D: NA
J: TRBJ2-1

CDR3: CASSSGTVYNEQFF
V: TRBV2
length: 14
D: TRBD1
J: TRBJ2-1

CDR3: CASSIGTTGDTQYF
V: TRBV19
length: 14
D: NA
J: TRBJ2-3

CDR3: CASSIAAGQNYGYTF
V: TRBV19
length: 15
D: NA
J: TRBJ1-2

CDR3: CASSEGTGAQPQHF
V: TRBV10-2
length: 14
D: TRBD1
J: TRBJ1-5

CDR3: CASNTRQVNSPLHF
V: TRBV4-2
length: 14
D: NA
J: TRBJ1-6

CDR3: CASSSIAGSLHF
V: TRBV7-8
length: 12
D: TRBD2
J: TRBJ2-5

CDR3: CASSDTSGERNEQFF
V: TRBV3-1/TRBV3-2
length: 15
D: TRBD2
J: TRBJ2-1

CDR3: CASSPTSGGSFSYEQYF
V: TRBV3-1/TRBV3-2
length: 17
D: TRBD2
J: TRBJ2-7

CDR3: CASSEGAGGLNEQFF
V: TRBV6-1
length: 15
D: TRBD1
J: TRBJ2-1

CDR3: CATTPGQSYNEQFF
V: TRBV2
length: 14
D: TRBD1
J: TRBJ2-1

CDR3: CASSLDGLQGGTQYF
V: TRBV7-9
length: 15
D: TRBD1
J: TRBJ2-5

CDR3: CASSLAAGVDEKLFF
V: TRBV5-1
length: 15
D: NA
J: TRBJ1-4

CDR3: CASSQQGRPPLHF
V: TRBV3-1/TRBV3-2
length: 13
D: NA
J: TRBJ1-6

CDR3: CASSDPGGSYNSPLHF
V: TRBV11-2
length: 16
D: NA
J: TRBJ1-6

CDR3: CASSLQGASNQPQHF
V: TRBV18
length: 15
D: NA
J: TRBJ1-5

CDR3: CASSPQTGRLSYEQYF
V: TRBV18
length: 16
D: NA
J: TRBJ2-7

CDR3: CASSQRGMYGYTF
V: TRBV4-2
length: 13
D: NA
J: TRBJ1-2

CDR3: CASSGRADRGNTGELFF
V: TRBV9
length: 17
D: TRBD1
J: TRBJ2-2

CDR3: CASRSSSGGTDTQYF
V: TRBV11-3
length: 15
D: TRBD2
J: TRBJ2-3

CDR3: CASSEALGTGGPGAYF
V: TRBV2
length: 16
D: TRBD1
J: TRBJ2-7

CDR3: CASGTSGFNEQFF
V: TRBV9
length: 13
D: TRBD2
J: TRBJ2-1

CDR3: CASSTPHRGGNEAFF
V: TRBV6-2/TRBV6-3
length: 15
D: TRBD1
J: TRBJ1-1

CDR3: CASSMGRNSNQPQHF
V: TRBV19
length: 15
D: NA
J: TRBJ1-5